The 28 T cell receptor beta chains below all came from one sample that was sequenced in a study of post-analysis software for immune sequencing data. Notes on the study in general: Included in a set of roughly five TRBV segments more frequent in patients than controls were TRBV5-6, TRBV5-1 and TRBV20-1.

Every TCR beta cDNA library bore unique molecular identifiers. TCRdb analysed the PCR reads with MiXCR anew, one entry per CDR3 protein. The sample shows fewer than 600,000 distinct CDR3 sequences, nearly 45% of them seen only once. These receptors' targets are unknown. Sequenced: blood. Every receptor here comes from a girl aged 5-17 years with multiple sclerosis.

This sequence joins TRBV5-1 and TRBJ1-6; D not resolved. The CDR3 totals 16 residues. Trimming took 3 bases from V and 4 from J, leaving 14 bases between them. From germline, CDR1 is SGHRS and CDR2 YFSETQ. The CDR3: CASSSDGNSYNSPLHF. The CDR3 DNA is TGCGCCAGCAGCTCTGACGGGAATTCTTATAATTCACCCCTCCACTTT. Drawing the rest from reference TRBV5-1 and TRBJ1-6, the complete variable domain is KAGVTQTPRYLIKTRGQQVTLSCSPISGHRSVSWYQQTPGQGLQFLFEYFSETQRNKGNFPGRFSGRQFSNSRSEMNVSTLELGDSALYLCASSSDGNSYNSPLHFGNGTRLTVT.

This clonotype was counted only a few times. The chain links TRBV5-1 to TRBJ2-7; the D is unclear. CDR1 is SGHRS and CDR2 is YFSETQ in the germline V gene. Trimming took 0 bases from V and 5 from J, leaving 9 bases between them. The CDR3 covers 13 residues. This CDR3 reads CASSLELSNEQYF. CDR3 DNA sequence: TGCGCCAGCAGCTTGGAGCTTAGCAACGAGCAGTACTTC.

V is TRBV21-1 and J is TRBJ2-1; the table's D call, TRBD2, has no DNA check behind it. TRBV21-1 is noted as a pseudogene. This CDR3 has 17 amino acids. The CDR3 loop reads CASSPRRDWAPTSEQFF. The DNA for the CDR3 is TGTGCCAGCAGCCCTAGGCGGGATTGGGCCCCCACCAGTGAGCAGTTCTTC.

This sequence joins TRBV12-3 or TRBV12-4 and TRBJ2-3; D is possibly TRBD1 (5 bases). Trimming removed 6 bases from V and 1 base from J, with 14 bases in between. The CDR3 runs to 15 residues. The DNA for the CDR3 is TGTGCCAGCAGCCCACCCCGACAGCGCACAGATACGCAGTATTTT. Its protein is CASSPPRQRTDTQYF.

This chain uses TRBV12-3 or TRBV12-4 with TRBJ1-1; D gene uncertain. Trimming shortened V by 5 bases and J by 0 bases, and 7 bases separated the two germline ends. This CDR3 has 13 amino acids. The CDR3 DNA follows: TGTGCCAGCAGTGCACAATTGAACACTGAAGCTTTCTTT. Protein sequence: CASSAQLNTEAFF.

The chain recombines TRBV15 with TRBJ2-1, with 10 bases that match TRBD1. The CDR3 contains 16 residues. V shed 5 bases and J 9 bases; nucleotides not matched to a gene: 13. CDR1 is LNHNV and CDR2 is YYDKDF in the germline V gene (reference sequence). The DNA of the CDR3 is TGTGCCACCAGCGGGGGGACAGGGGAGGGTATGCGTGAGCAGTTCTTC. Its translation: CATSGGTGEGMREQFF.

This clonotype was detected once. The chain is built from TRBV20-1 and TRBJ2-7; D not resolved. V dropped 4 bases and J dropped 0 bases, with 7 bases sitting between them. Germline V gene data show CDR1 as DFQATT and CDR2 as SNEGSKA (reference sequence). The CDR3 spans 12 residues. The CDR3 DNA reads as TGCAGTGCTAAGTATTACTCCTACGAGCAGTACTTC. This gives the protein CSAKYYSYEQYF.

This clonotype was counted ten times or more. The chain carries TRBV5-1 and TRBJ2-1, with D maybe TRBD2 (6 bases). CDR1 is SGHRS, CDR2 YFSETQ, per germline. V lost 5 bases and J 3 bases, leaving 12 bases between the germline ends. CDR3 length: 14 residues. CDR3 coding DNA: TGCGCCAGCAGAGCGGGTGGGGGCTACAATGAGCAGTTCTTC. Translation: CASRAGGGYNEQFF.

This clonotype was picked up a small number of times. CDR3: CASSPGLPTYEQYF. CDR3 in DNA: TGCGCCAGCAGCCCGGGACTCCCTACCTACGAGCAGTACTTC. The chain has TRBV5-1 and TRBJ2-7; D is perhaps TRBD2 (6 bases). V gave up 4 bases and J gave up 2 bases, with 13 bases separating them. The length of the CDR3 is 14 residues. Germline V gives CDR1 SGHRS, CDR2 YFSETQ.

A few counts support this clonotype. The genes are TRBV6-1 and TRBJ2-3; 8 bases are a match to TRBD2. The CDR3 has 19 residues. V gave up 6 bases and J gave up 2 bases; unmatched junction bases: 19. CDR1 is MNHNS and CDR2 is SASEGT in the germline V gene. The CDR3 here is CASRIGTSFGGAYTDTQYF. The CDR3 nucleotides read TGTGCCAGCAGAATTGGGACTAGTTTTGGGGGGGCCTACACAGATACGCAGTATTTT.

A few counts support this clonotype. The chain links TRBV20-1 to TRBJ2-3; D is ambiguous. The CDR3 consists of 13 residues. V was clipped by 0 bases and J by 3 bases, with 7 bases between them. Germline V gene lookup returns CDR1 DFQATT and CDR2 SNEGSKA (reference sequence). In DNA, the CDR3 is TGCAGTGCTAGAGATGACGGGACAGATACGCAGTATTTT. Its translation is CSARDDGTDTQYF.

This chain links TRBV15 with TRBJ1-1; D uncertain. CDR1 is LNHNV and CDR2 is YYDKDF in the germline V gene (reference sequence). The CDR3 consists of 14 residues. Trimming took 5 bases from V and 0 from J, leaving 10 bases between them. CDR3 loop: CATSLSKMNTEAFF. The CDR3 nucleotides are TGTGCCACCAGCCTGAGCAAAATGAACACTGAAGCTTTCTTT.

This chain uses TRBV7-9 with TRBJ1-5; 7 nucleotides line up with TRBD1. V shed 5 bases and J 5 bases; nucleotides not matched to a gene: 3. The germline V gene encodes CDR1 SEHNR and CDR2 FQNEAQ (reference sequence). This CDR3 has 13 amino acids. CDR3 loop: CASSPGQHQPQHF. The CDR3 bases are TGTGCCAGCAGCCCGGGACAGCATCAGCCCCAGCATTTT.

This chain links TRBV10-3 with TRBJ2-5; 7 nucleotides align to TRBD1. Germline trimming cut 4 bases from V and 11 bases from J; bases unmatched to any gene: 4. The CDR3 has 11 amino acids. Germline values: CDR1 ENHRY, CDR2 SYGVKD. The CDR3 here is CAISGQGEQYF. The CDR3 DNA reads TGTGCCATCAGTGGCCAGGGGGAGCAGTACTTC.

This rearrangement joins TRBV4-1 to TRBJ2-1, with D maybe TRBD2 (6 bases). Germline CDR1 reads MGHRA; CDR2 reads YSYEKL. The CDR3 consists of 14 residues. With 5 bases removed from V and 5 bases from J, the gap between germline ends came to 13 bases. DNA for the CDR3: TGCGCCAGCAGCTCTGGCGGGGAAAACAATGAGCAGTTCTTC. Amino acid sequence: CASSSGGENNEQFF.

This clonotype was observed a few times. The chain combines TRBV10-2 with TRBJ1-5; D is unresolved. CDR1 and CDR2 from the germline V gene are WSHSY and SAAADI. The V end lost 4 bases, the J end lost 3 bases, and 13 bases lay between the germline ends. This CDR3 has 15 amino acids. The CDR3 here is CASSGIEQNNQPQHF. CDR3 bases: TGCGCCAGCAGTGGGATCGAACAGAACAATCAGCCCCAGCATTTT.

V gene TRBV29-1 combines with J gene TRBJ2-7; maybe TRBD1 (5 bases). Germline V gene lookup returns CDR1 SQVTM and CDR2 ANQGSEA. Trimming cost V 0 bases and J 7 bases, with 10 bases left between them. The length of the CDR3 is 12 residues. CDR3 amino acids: CSVEDVGREQYF. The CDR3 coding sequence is TGCAGCGTTGAAGATGTGGGGCGGGAGCAGTACTTC.

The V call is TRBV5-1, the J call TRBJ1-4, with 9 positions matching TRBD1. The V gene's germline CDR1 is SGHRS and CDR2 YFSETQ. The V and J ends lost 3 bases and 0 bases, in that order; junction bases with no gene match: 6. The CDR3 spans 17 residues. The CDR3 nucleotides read TGCGCCAGCAGCTCGTCGACAGGGGGTTCAACTAATGAAAAACTGTTTTTT. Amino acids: CASSSSTGGSTNEKLFF.

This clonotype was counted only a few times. The CDR3 DNA reads TGCAGCGTTGAAGAGACAGGGGCCGAGCAGTACTTC. Residues: CSVEETGAEQYF. The chain couples TRBV29-1 to TRBJ2-7; 8 bases are shared with TRBD1. Germline values: CDR1 SQVTM, CDR2 ANQGSEA. This CDR3 comprises 12 residues. The trim removed 0 bases at V and 6 bases at J, leaving 1 base unmatched.

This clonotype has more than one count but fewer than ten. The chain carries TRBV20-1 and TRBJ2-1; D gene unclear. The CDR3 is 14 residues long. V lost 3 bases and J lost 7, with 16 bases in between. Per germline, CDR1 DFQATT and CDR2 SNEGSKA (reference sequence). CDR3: CSARVAGVWNEQFF. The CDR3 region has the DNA TGCAGTGCTAGGGTAGCCGGAGTATGGAATGAGCAGTTCTTC.

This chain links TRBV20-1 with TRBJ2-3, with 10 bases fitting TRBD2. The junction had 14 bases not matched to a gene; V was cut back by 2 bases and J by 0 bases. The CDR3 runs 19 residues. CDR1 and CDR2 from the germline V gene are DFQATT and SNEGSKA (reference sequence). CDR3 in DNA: TGCAGTGCTAGAATTGAAAGACTAGCGGGCTCCTCAAGCACAGATACGCAGTATTTT. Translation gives CSARIERLAGSSSTDTQYF.

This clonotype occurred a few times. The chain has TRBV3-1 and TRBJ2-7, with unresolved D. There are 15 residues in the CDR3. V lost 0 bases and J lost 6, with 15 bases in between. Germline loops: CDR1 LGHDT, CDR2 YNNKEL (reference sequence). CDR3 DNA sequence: TGTGCCAGCAGCCAAGATGTTTCGGCACTGCTCGAGCAGTACTTC. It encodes CASSQDVSALLEQYF.

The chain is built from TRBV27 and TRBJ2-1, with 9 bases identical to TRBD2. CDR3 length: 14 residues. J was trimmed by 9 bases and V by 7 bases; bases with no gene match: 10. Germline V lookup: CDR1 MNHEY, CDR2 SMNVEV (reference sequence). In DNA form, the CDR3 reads TGTGCCAGCACCCTAGCGGGACGCCTTGGTGAGCAGTTCTTC. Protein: CASTLAGRLGEQFF.

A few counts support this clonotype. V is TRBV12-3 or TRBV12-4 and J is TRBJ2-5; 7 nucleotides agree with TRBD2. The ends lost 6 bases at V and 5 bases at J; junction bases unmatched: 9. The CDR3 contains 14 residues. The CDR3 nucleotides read TGTGCCAGCAGCCGCGGGGGTTCCGTTGAGACCCAGTACTTC. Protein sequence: CASSRGGSVETQYF.

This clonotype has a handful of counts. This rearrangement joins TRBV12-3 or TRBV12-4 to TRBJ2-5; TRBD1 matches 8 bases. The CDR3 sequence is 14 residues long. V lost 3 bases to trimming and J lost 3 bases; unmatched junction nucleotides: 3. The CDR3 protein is CASSFAGGKETQYF. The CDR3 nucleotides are TGTGCCAGCAGTTTCGCAGGGGGCAAAGAGACCCAGTACTTC.

The CDR3 sequence: CASSRGLPLHF. DNA of the CDR3: TGTGCCAGCAGCCGTGGGCTACCCCTCCACTTT. The V gene is TRBV3-1, the J gene TRBJ1-6; D is unclear. V was clipped by 4 bases and J by 12 bases, with 7 bases between them. The CDR3 runs to 11 residues. CDR1 LGHDT and CDR2 YNNKEL come from the germline V gene (reference sequence). The complete variable domain, with remaining parts taken from reference TRBV3-1 and TRBJ1-6, reads DTAVSQTPKYLVTQMGNDKSIKCEQNLGHDTMYWYKQDSKKFLKIMFSYNNKELIINETVPNRFSPKSPDKAHLNLHINSLELGDSAVYFCASSRGLPLHFGNGTRLTVT.

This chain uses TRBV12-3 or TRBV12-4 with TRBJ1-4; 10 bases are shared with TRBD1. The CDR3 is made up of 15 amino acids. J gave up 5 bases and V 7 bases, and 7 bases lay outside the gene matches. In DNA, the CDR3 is TGTGCCAGCACTACACCGGGACAGGGGAATGAAAAACTGTTTTTT. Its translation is CASTTPGQGNEKLFF.

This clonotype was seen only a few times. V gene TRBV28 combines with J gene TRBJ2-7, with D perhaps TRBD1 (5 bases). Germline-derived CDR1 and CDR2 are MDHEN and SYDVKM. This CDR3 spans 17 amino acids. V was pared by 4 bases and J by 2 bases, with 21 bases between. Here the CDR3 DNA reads TGTGCCAGCAGTTCCATTGACCTCCAGGGATACACCTACGAGCAGTACTTC. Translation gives CASSSIDLQGYTYEQYF.